This T cell receptor beta chain was found in a study of blood T cell repertoires in COVID-19 (dated by TCRdb to about 2020). Notes on the research overall: Collaborator samples came from the United States, Italy and Spain and covered acute and convalescent phases of COVID-19. Sample metadata almost always included a de-identified subject ID, COVID-19 status, age in years and sex. The samples were drawn from the first 160 participants of the ongoing ImmuneRACE study and from more than 1,000 subjects provided by 6 global collaborators. HLA class I and class II types, where available, came from metadata supplied by the sample provider rather than from assay-based typing. The dataset comprised deeply sampled blood TCRbeta repertoires from subjects exposed to, actively infected with, or recovered from COVID-19. The material from the prospective study consisted of cDNA or gDNA derived from T cells, B-cell-depleted T cells, or PBMCs. The repertoires were released in a freely available public database intended as a resource for research on the immune response to SARS-CoV-2.

About this clone: Its antigen specificity is not known. No base quality information exists; no much larger clone differs at one position.

At one collaborating source in Seattle, patients were enrolled during active infection and were followed longitudinally through the course of disease. Each collaborating institution followed its own protocols to collect whole blood in K2EDTA tubes. For TCRbeta analysis, collaborator samples were shipped as frozen whole blood, as isolated PBMCs, or as DNA extracted from either sample type. TCRbeta CDR3 regions were amplified from genomic DNA by means of the immunoSEQ Assay, a bias-controlled multiplex PCR. Per the source publication's procedure: The number of nucleated cells in each sample was estimated by amplification of reference gene primers within the assay. To quantify the absolute abundance of each unique TCRbeta CDR3 rearrangement, sequence reads were collapsed and filtered. For each sample, productive Simpson clonality was calculated as the square root of Simpson's diversity index over productive rearrangements. Drawn from immuneACCESS, this table holds only the in-frame rearrangements with V and J called that TCRdb kept. Clones are partly lost; checked studies trace under half to an unresolved V gene and leave the rest unexplained. V and J calls and clone size are copied from that table; D and trimming were computed from the DNA. Recorded for this sample are about 28,000 clones; 90% to 95% of them occurred a single time. 0.65% to 0.85% of the sample rests with the top ten.

General study outcomes and caveats: Clinical and demographic metadata were provided uncurated, with the amount varying by source and participant.

The germline V gene gives CDR1 as ENHRY and CDR2 as SYGVKD. Including cysteine and phenylalanine, the CDR3 has 15 amino acids. The entry retains the CDR3 DNA only, 45 bases that are in frame from base 1. Relative to germline, V is missing 0 bases and J is missing 6 bases, with 5 bases of the junction outside any gene match. This clonotype originated in a woman between 65 and 79 years old with COVID-19, enrolled during active disease. The rearranged chain carries TRBV10-3 and TRBJ2-7, and 10 bases in between align with TRBD2. The sample taken for sequencing was peripheral blood. The CDR3 protein sequence reads: CAISESGLAGVEQYF. The DNA sequence is given as TGTGCCATCAGTGAGTCTGGGCTAGCGGGAGTCGAGCAGTACTTC.